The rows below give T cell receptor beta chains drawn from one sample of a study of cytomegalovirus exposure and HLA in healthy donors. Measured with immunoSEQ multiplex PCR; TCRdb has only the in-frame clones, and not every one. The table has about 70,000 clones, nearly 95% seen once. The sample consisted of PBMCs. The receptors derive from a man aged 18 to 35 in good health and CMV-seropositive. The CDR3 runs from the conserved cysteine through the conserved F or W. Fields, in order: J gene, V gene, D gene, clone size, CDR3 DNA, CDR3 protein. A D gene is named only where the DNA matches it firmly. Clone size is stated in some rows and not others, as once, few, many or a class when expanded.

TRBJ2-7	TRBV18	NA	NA	TGTGCCAGCTCGCAACGGGACTTCTACGAGCAGTACTTC	CASSQRDFYEQYF
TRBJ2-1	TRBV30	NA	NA	TGTGCCTGGAGTGTACTCCCAGCGGACAATGAGCAGTTCTTC	CAWSVLPADNEQFF
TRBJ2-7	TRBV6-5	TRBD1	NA	TGTGCCAGCCGGGGGACAGGCGCCGTCGTGGAGCAGTACTTC	CASRGTGAVVEQYF
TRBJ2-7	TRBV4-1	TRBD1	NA	TGCGCCAGCAGCCAACCCGGACAGGCCTACGAGCAGTACTTC	CASSQPGQAYEQYF
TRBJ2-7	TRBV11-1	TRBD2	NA	TGTGCCAGCCACCCGGCGGGGGAGGGTTACGAGCAGTACTTC	CASHPAGEGYEQYF
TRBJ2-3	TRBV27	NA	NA	TGTGCCAGCAGCCCTGACTGGGGGGAGAGGCCAGATACGCAGTATTTT	CASSPDWGERPDTQYF
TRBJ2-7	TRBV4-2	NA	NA	TGTGCCAGCGGGTGGGGGCAGCAGTACTTC	CASGWGQQYF
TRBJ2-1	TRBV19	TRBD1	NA	TGTGCCAGTAGTCCACGGACAGGGAGCTCCTACAATGAGCAGTTCTTC	CASSPRTGSSYNEQFF
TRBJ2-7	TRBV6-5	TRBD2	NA	TGTGCCAGCGGTGTGTGGGGGGGTGGATCCTACGAGCAGTACTTC	CASGVWGGGSYEQYF
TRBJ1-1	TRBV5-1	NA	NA	TGCGCCAGCAGCTTGGCCGAAGAAAGGGGCACTGAAGCTTTCTTT	CASSLAEERGTEAFF
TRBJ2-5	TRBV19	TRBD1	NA	TGTGCCAGTAGTATAAGGGACAGGGAGACCCAGTACTTC	CASSIRDRETQYF
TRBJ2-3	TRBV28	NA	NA	TGTGCCAGCAGTTTATCTCGAGATACGCAGTATTTT	CASSLSRDTQYF
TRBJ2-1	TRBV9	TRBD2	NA	TGTGCCAGCAGCGTGTGGACTAGCGGGAGAAGCTCCTACAATGAGCAGTTCTTC	CASSVWTSGRSSYNEQFF
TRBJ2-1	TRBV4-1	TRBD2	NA	TGCGCCAGCAGCGGAAGCGGGAGGGTGACCAGCCCTACGTTCTTC	CASSGSGRVTSPTFF
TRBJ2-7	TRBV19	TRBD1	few	TGTGCCAGTAGTAAATCAAGGGGGACAGGGGGTGTCTACGAGCAGTACTTC	CASSKSRGTGGVYEQYF
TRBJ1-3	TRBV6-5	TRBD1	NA	TGTGCCAGCATATCGGGACAGTCCTCTGGAAACACCATATATTTT	CASISGQSSGNTIYF
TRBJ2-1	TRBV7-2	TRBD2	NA	TGTGCCAGCAGCTTAAATCGCGGGGGGGTTAATGAGCAGTTCTTC	CASSLNRGGVNEQFF
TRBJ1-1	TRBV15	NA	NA	TGTGCCACCAGCAGAGGACAGGCCATGAACACTGAAGCTTTCTTT	CATSRGQAMNTEAFF
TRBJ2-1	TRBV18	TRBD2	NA	TGTGCCAGCTCACCACTCACTAGCGGGGGGAGCTCCTACAATGAGCAGTTCTTC	CASSPLTSGGSSYNEQFF
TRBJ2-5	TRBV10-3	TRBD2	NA	TGTGCCATCAGTGTGGGGACTACGCGGGAGACCCAGTACTTC	CAISVGTTRETQYF
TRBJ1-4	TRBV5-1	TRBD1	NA	TGCGCCAGCAGCTCCTCCTATTACAGGGGTTCTAATGAAAAACTGTTTTTT	CASSSSYYRGSNEKLFF
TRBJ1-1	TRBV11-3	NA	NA	TGTGCCAGCAGCTTGGCGGTTGAAGCTTTCTTT	CASSLAVEAFF
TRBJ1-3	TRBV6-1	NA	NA	TGTGCCAGCAGTGACAGGGGCTTGGGAGGAAACACCATATATTTT	CASSDRGLGGNTIYF
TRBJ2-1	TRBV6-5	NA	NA	TGTGCCAGCAGCTCCAAAGGGACTTACAATGAGCAGTTCTTC	CASSSKGTYNEQFF
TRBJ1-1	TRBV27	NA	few	TGTGCCAGCGGGGAGAGGGCTGAAGCTTTCTTT	CASGERAEAFF
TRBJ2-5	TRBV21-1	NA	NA	TGTGCCAGCAGCCATCTTTCGCCCCTAGGAGCGGGAGGCCGGGAAGAGACCCAGTACTTC	CASSHLSPLGAGGREETQYF
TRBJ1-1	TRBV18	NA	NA	TGTGCCAGCTCACCTGGACAAGCCACTGAAGCTTTCTTT	CASSPGQATEAFF
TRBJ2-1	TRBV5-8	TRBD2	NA	TGTGCCAGCAGCTTGGAAGTGGGGGGGTACAATGAGCAGTTCTTC	CASSLEVGGYNEQFF
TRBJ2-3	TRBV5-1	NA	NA	TGCGCCAGCAGCTTGGTCGGGGCAGGGGGCACAGATACGCAGTATTTT	CASSLVGAGGTDTQYF
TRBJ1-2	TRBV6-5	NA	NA	TGTGCCAGCAGGGGGGAGGGGACGCGGGGCTACACCTTC	CASRGEGTRGYTF
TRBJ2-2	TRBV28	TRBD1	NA	TGTGCCAGCATTGAGTGGGGACAGATCACCGGGGAGCTGTTTTTT	CASIEWGQITGELFF
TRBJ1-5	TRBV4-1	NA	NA	TGCGCCAGCAGCCAAGATGTACAGAGTAATCAGCCCCAGCATTTT	CASSQDVQSNQPQHF
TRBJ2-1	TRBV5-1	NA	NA	TGCGCCAGCAGTTCCAACTACAATGAGCAGTTCTTC	CASSSNYNEQFF
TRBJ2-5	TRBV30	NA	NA	TGTGCCTGGAGCGGTGGAGGGATAGGGTGGGAGACCCAGTACTTC	CAWSGGGIGWETQYF
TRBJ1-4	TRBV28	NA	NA	TGTGCCAGCAGTCCCAACCCCGTAGCGACTAATGAAAAACTGTTTTTT	CASSPNPVATNEKLFF
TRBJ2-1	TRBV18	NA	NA	TGTGCCAGCTCACCGGTTACTAGCTTTTCGGCGAATGAGCAGTTCTTC	CASSPVTSFSANEQFF
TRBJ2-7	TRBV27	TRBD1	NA	TGTGCCAGCAGCCGTGGACAGGGCCTCTACGAGCAGTACTTC	CASSRGQGLYEQYF
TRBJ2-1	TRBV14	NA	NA	TGTGCCAGCAGCCAAGAGAACCGTGAGACTAGAATTTCAGATGAGCAGTTCTTC	CASSQENRETRISDEQFF
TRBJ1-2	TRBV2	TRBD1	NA	TGTGCCAGCAATGGACAGGGCCCTAACTATGGCTACACCTTC	CASNGQGPNYGYTF
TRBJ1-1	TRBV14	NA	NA	TGTGCCAGCAGCCAAGATATGGGGGGGAACACTGAAGCTTTCTTT	CASSQDMGGNTEAFF
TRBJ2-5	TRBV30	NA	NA	TGTGGGCTGTCTGGAGGGAGCGCAGAGACCCAGTACTTC	CGLSGGSAETQYF
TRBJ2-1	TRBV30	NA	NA	TGTGCCTGGAGTGACAGGGAACGGGTCAATGAGCAGTTCTTC	CAWSDRERVNEQFF
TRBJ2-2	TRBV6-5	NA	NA	TGTGCCAGCCGAGTTGCGGGTGGCAGGACCGGGGAGCTGTTTTTT	CASRVAGGRTGELFF
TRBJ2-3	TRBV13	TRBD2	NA	TGTGCCAGCAGCCCCGAGGTGGCGGGAGGTAATCTGGCCGATACGCAGTATTTT	CASSPEVAGGNLADTQYF
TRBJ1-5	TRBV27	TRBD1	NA	TGTGCCAGCAGCCCGGGACAGGGGAGCAATCAGCCCCAGCATTTT	CASSPGQGSNQPQHF
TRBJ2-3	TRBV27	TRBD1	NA	TGTGCCAGCAGTCTAAGGACAGGGGGACGTCGAGATACGCAGTATTTT	CASSLRTGGRRDTQYF
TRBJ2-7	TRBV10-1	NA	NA	TGCGCCAGCATGGATGGGATCAGCGGTCTTGGCGAGCAGTACTTC	CASMDGISGLGEQYF
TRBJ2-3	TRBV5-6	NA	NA	TGTGCCAGCAGCTTGCTCCTAGTCTCAGATACGCAGTATTTT	CASSLLLVSDTQYF
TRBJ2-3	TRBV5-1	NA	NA	TGCGCCAGCAGCTTGGTCAGCGGTTCCACAGATACGCAGTATTTT	CASSLVSGSTDTQYF
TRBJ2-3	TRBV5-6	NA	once	TGTGCCAGCAGCTTGCTCAGGGGAGATACGCAGTATTTT	CASSLLRGDTQYF
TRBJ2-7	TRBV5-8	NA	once	TGTGCCAGCAGCTTGGAAGGGGCCTTGCGGTACGAGCAGTACTTC	CASSLEGALRYEQYF
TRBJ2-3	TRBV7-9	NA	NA	TGTGCCAGCAGTCAGGACAACGGAGATACGCAGTATTTT	CASSQDNGDTQYF
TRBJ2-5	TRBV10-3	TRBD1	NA	TGTGCCATCAGGGGGGACAGGGGACCAGAGACCCAGTACTTC	CAIRGDRGPETQYF
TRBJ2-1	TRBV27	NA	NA	TGTGCCAGCAGTTTAGGGGAGAGCCCCTACAATGAGCAGTTCTTC	CASSLGESPYNEQFF
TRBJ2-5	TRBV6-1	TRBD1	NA	TGTGCCAGCAGTGAAGCAGGACAGGTACAAGAGACCCAGTACTTC	CASSEAGQVQETQYF
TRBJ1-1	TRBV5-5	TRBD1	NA	TGTGCCAGCAGTTGGACAGGGGGCTTGTTAAAAACTGAAGCTTTCTTT	CASSWTGGLLKTEAFF
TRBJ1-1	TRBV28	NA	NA	TGTGCCAGCAGTTTACTTGGGGAGTACACTGAAGCTTTCTTT	CASSLLGEYTEAFF
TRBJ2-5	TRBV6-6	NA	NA	TGTGCCAGCAGGCGCCCCGGACAGCAAGAGACCCAGTACTTC	CASRRPGQQETQYF
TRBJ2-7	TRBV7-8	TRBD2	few	TGTGCCAGCAGCTTAGGGGCTAGCGGGAACTTTTTCCCTTACGAGCAGTACTTC	CASSLGASGNFFPYEQYF
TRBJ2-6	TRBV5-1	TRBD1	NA	TGCGCCAGCAGCTCGGAACAGGGGTTGCGTGGGGCCAACGTCCTGACTTTC	CASSSEQGLRGANVLTF